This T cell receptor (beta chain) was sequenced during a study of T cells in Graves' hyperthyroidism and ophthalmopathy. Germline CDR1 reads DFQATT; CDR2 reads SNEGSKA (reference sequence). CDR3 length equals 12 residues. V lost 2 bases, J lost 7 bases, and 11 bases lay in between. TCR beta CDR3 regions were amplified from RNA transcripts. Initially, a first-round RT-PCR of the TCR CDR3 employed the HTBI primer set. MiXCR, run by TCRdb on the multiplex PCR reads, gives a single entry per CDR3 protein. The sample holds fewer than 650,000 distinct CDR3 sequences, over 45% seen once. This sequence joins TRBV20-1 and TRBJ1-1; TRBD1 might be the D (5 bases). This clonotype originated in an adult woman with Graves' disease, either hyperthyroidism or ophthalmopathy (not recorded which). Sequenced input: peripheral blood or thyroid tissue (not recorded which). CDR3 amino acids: CSARKGSFEAFF. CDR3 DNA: TGCAGTGCTAGAAAGGGGAGTTTTGAAGCTTTCTTT.